This T cell receptor (beta chain) derives from a study of cytomegalovirus exposure and HLA in healthy donors. Findings of the study overall: The study put some 150 TCR beta chains on its list as cytomegalovirus-associated. Within the 120 validation repertoires, first-cohort TCR clusters tended to co-occur, according to a later analysis.

The repertoire was sequenced with immunoSEQ multiplex PCR; TCRdb's copy has only in-frame clones and lacks some. The sample comprises about 240,000 clones, more than 75% of which are singletons, and 0.95% to 1.5% rests with the top ten. About this clone itself: Its antigen is unknown.

There are 16 residues in the CDR3. V was clipped by 3 bases and J by 0 bases, with 11 bases between them. CDR1 is SGHNT, CDR2 YENEEA, per germline. The donors were part of the validation cohort of roughly 130 subjects. That cohort was separate from the first cohort, which comprised 666 subjects. The chain joins TRBV11-3 to TRBJ2-2; no definite D call. Sample: PBMCs. The receptor comes from a woman in her twenties or thirties in good health and CMV-seropositive. CDR3 DNA: TGTGCCAGCAGCTTCGCACAGAGCTCGAACACCGGGGAGCTGTTTTTT. Amino acids: CASSFAQSSNTGELFF.